This T cell receptor beta chain was identified during a study of cytomegalovirus exposure and HLA in healthy donors. Study details: Genotyping of nearly 400 donors showed that about 79% belonged to the Caucasian-associated ancestry cluster. Findings and caveats of the study: Several of the most significant clusters were apparently associated with common viral pathogens in a later analysis. The classifier was said to identify cytomegalovirus status with high specificity and sensitivity.

After removal of 10 bases from V and 0 bases from J, the junction contained 7 bases not matched to a gene. This CDR3 contains 15 residues. Per the germline V gene, CDR1 is LNHDA and CDR2 is SQIVND (reference sequence). About this clone itself: Its antigen is undetermined.

PCR primers comprised 60 Vbeta and 13 Jbeta primers. In the authors' methods: Later work found 65 million to 100 million unique TCR beta chains, with approximately 12 million shared. This table comes from immunoSEQ multiplex PCR, and its TCRdb copy is limited to in-frame clones, with some not included. The D gene and trimming were derived from the DNA, and the V and J assignments and clone size from that table. Its clone listing holds 150,000 to 200,000 clones. The receptor comes from a woman aged 18-29 years in good health and CMV-seropositive. This chain joins TRBV19 and TRBJ2-3, with 10 bases identical to TRBD2. The sample consisted of PBMCs. The CDR3 DNA reads TGTGCCACCAGTAGCGGGAGGACTAGCACAGATACGCAGTATTTT. Translating it yields CATSSGRTSTDTQYF.